This TCR beta chain came from a study of blood T cell repertoires in COVID-19. Study-level background: Material from acute and convalescent COVID-19 was sourced from the United States, Italy and Spain. Sample material is recorded as cDNA or gDNA derived from T cells, B-cell-depleted T cells, or PBMCs.

Study processing details: Amplified reference gene primers provided the basis for estimating nucleated cell counts. Here immunoSEQ multiplex PCR was the method, and the copy in TCRdb shows in-frame clones only, minus some. The V and J calls and clone size were taken over from that table, and D and trimming were inferred from the DNA. The sample lists 29,000 or so clones; 85% to 90% were seen once. CDR1 and CDR2 from the germline V gene are MDHEN and SYDVKM. This CDR3 is 15 amino acids long. V shed 5 bases and J shed 3 bases, with 14 bases lying between them. The specimen was peripheral blood. The TCR originated in a human donor in a cohort sampled during active COVID-19. The donor label of this sample is uncertain. The V and J genes are TRBV28 and TRBJ1-5, with a possible D match to TRBD1 (5 bases). This chain's CDR3 is CASSQQGYFNQPQHF. CDR3 in DNA: TGTGCCAGCAGTCAGCAGGGATATTTCAATCAGCCCCAGCATTTT. Supplemented by reference TRBV28 and TRBJ1-5, the full variable domain reads DVKVTQSSRYLVKRTGEKVFLECVQDMDHENMFWYRQDPGLGLRLIYFSYDVKMKEKGDIPEGYSVSREKKERFSLILESASTNQTSMYLCASSQQGYFNQPQHFGDGTRLSIL.